This TCR beta chain appears in the sequencing data of a study of blood T cell repertoires in COVID-19. Generated by immunoSEQ multiplex PCR, the TCRdb table keeps only in-frame clones and is missing some. This sample has 35,000 to 55,000 clones, with around 86% found just once. The ends were cut back, 4 bases at V and 4 bases at J, with 8 bases in the middle. The CDR3 sequence is 13 residues long. Germline CDR1 and CDR2: KGHSH and LQKENI. This TCR derives from a human donor in a cohort sampled during active COVID-19. The J gene is TRBJ1-5, the V gene TRBV18, with D hard to call. Sequencing input: peripheral blood. The CDR3 sequence is CASSQEENQPQHF. CDR3 in DNA: TGTGCCAGCTCACAAGAAGAGAATCAGCCCCAGCATTTT.